In its sample, the clone carrying this TCR beta chain was seen many times. These data come from a study of Graves' ophthalmopathy and Graves' hyperthyroidism. The CDR3 sequence is 15 residues long. Unmatched junction bases numbered 7, after V lost 6 bases and J lost 2 bases. CDR1 is MNHEY, CDR2 SVGEGT, per germline. Cases classed as stable hyperthyroidism had no ophthalmopathy within 18 months of follow-up. Transcripts of RNA were the source for amplifying TCR beta CDR3 regions. An initial RT-PCR round employing HTBI primers preceded a second-round multiplex PCR. One entry per CDR3 protein, called by TCRdb with MiXCR from the multiplex PCR reads. The sample contains around 400,000 distinct CDR3 sequences, roughly 21% of which appear only once.

The chain carries TRBV6-2 or TRBV6-3 and TRBJ1-5; 7 bases map to TRBD1. This sequence originates from a woman aged 18-29 years with stable Graves' hyperthyroidism. Sequencing was carried out using peripheral blood. The chain's CDR3 is CASSPTGQGNQPQHF. The CDR3 nucleotides read TGTGCCAGCAGCCCCACCGGACAGGGCAATCAGCCCCAGCATTTT.